The entry that follows covers one TCR beta chain sequence. No antigen is known for it. The CDR3 length is 19 residues. The V gene's germline CDR1 is SEHNR and CDR2 FQNEAQ (reference sequence). V was clipped by 1 base and J by 6 bases; unmatched bases: 18. The entry originates in a study of T cell repertoires in cytomegalovirus infection. TCRdb passed the reads through MiXCR, listing each CDR3 protein once. The table includes approximately 300,000 distinct CDR3 sequences, roughly 25% detected once. Study-wide results and limits: Dominant in the ex vivo response were TCR beta clonotypes restricted by HLA-C and specific for CMV.

Sequencing was performed on cultured PBMCs, taken from culture after CMV antigen stimulation. J is TRBJ1-5 and V is TRBV7-9, with 7 bases matching TRBD1. The TCR was taken from a human donor in good health (CMV status not recorded). Some clones in this sample may be carry-over from other donors' samples. CDR3 amino acids: CASSLGSGQSQGGIQPQHF. In DNA form, the CDR3 reads TGTGCCAGCAGCTTAGGCTCGGGACAGAGCCAAGGGGGCATTCAGCCCCAGCATTTT.